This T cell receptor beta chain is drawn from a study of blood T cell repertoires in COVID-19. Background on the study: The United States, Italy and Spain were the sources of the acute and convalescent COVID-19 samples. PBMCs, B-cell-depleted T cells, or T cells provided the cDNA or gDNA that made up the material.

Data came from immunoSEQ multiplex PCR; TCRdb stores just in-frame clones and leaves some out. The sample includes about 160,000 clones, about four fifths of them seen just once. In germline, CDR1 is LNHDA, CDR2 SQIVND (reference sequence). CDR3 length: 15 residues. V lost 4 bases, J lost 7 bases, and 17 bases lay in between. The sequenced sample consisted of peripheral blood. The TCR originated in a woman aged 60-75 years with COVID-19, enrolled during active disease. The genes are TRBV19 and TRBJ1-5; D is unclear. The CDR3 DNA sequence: TGTGCCAGTAGTACCGACACCAGACCGGGACAGCCCCAGCATTTT. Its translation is CASSTDTRPGQPQHF. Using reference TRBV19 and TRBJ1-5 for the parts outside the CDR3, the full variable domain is DGGITQSPKYLFRKEGQNVTLSCEQNLNHDAMYWYRQDPGQGLRLIYYSQIVNDFQKGDIAEGYSVSREKKESFPLTVTSAQKNPTAFYLCASSTDTRPGQPQHFGDGTRLSIL.